The rows below give T cell receptor beta chains drawn from one sample of a study of T cell responses to AZD1222 COVID-19 vaccine. Assay used: immunoSEQ multiplex PCR; TCRdb lists only in-frame clones, some missing. The profile covers 150,000 or so clones, with 91% appearing a single time and approximately 3.9% taken by the ten largest. The sample here was peripheral blood, taken 28 days after the second AZD1222 dose. These receptors were obtained from an adult who received the AZD1222 COVID-19 vaccine. CDR3s include the opening cysteine and the closing phenylalanine or tryptophan. The D gene is left open where the match is weak.

v_gene: TRBV6-5; d_gene: TRBD1; j_gene: TRBJ2-5; CDR3aa: CASSPSGQKETQYF; CDR3nt: TGTGCCAGCAGTCCCTCGGGACAGAAAGAGACCCAGTACTTC
v_gene: TRBV30; d_gene: NA; j_gene: TRBJ1-1; CDR3aa: CASGGVGNTEAFF; CDR3nt: TGTGCCTCCGGGGGCGTGGGGAACACTGAAGCTTTCTTT
v_gene: TRBV11-3; d_gene: NA; j_gene: TRBJ2-4; CDR3aa: CASSLLGSWVQYF; CDR3nt: TGTGCCAGCAGCTTACTTGGAAGTTGGGTTCAGTACTTC
v_gene: TRBV19; d_gene: NA; j_gene: TRBJ2-2; CDR3aa: CASSTPGLTGELFF; CDR3nt: TGTGCCAGTAGTACCCCAGGTTTAACCGGGGAGCTGTTTTTT
v_gene: TRBV28; d_gene: NA; j_gene: TRBJ1-5; CDR3aa: CASSRSGYQPQHF; CDR3nt: TGTGCCAGCAGTCGCTCGGGGTATCAGCCCCAGCATTTT
v_gene: TRBV11-3; d_gene: NA; j_gene: TRBJ1-3; CDR3aa: CASSTRQDTIYF; CDR3nt: TGTGCCAGCAGCACCCGCCAAGACACCATATATTTT
v_gene: TRBV18; d_gene: TRBD1; j_gene: TRBJ2-5; CDR3aa: CASSPNRGLLETQYF; CDR3nt: TGTGCCAGCTCACCAAACAGGGGATTGCTAGAGACCCAGTACTTC
v_gene: TRBV5-1; d_gene: NA; j_gene: TRBJ2-1; CDR3aa: CASSSTGPNSYNEQFF; CDR3nt: TGCGCCAGCAGCTCGACGGGGCCTAACTCCTACAATGAGCAGTTCTTC
v_gene: TRBV3-1/TRBV3-2; d_gene: NA; j_gene: TRBJ1-3; CDR3aa: CASSQEYGGNSGNTIYF; CDR3nt: TGTGCCAGCAGCCAAGAGTATGGGGGGAACTCTGGAAACACCATATATTTT
v_gene: TRBV6-5; d_gene: TRBD1; j_gene: TRBJ2-3; CDR3aa: CASKPGQGTDTQYF; CDR3nt: TGTGCCAGCAAGCCGGGACAGGGCACAGATACGCAGTATTTT
v_gene: TRBV5-6; d_gene: TRBD1; j_gene: TRBJ1-4; CDR3aa: CASSPVGRGEKLFF; CDR3nt: TGTGCCAGCAGCCCCGTGGGCAGGGGGGAAAAACTGTTTTTT
v_gene: TRBV2; d_gene: TRBD1; j_gene: TRBJ2-3; CDR3aa: CASRNLRTGSSDTQYF; CDR3nt: TGTGCCAGCAGAAATCTCAGGACAGGGTCTTCAGATACGCAGTATTTT
v_gene: TRBV7-7; d_gene: TRBD1; j_gene: TRBJ1-3; CDR3aa: CASSLGTAPGNTIYF; CDR3nt: TGTGCCAGCAGCCTCGGGACAGCCCCTGGAAACACCATATATTTT
v_gene: TRBV19; d_gene: NA; j_gene: TRBJ1-5; CDR3aa: CASSLRVDSNQPQHF; CDR3nt: TGTGCCAGTAGTCTAAGAGTTGACAGCAATCAGCCCCAGCATTTT
v_gene: TRBV19; d_gene: NA; j_gene: TRBJ1-5; CDR3aa: CASSGSNQPQHF; CDR3nt: TGTGCCAGTAGCGGGAGCAATCAGCCCCAGCATTTT
v_gene: TRBV19; d_gene: NA; j_gene: TRBJ1-5; CDR3aa: CASSTFAGENQPQHF; CDR3nt: TGTGCCAGTAGTACCTTTGCAGGAGAAAATCAGCCCCAGCATTTT
v_gene: TRBV19; d_gene: NA; j_gene: TRBJ1-4; CDR3aa: CASSDRMTTNEKLFF; CDR3nt: TGTGCCAGTAGTGACAGAATGACAACTAATGAAAAACTGTTTTTT
v_gene: TRBV6-5; d_gene: NA; j_gene: TRBJ2-1; CDR3aa: CASSYSTLVTYNEQFF; CDR3nt: TGTGCCAGCAGTTACTCGACCCTAGTTACCTACAATGAGCAGTTCTTC
v_gene: TRBV19; d_gene: TRBD2; j_gene: TRBJ2-1; CDR3aa: CASRGTSESSYNEQFF; CDR3nt: TGTGCCAGTAGGGGGACTAGCGAGAGCTCCTACAATGAGCAGTTCTTC
v_gene: TRBV27; d_gene: NA; j_gene: TRBJ1-4; CDR3aa: CASSPTGGHEKLFF; CDR3nt: TGTGCCAGCAGCCCTACGGGGGGCCATGAAAAACTGTTTTTT